One and the same sample provided the 8 T cell receptor beta chains below, sequenced in a study of blood T cell repertoires in COVID-19. Clones were sequenced by immunoSEQ multiplex PCR, and TCRdb holds only the in-frame ones, with some missing. The data contain 130,000 to 150,000 clones, around three quarters of them seen just once; the ten biggest clones take up about 9%. Specimen: peripheral blood. The receptors originated from a man aged 45-60 years with active or convalescent COVID-19.

The rearrangement links TRBV29-1 to TRBJ1-5, with D unclear. The CDR3 runs to 14 residues. Trimming removed 5 bases from V and 5 bases from J, with 16 bases in between. In germline, CDR1 is SQVTM, CDR2 ANQGSEA. CDR3 bases: TGCAGCGTTACTCTGGCGGTTAGAGATCAGCCCCAGCATTTT. This gives the protein CSVTLAVRDQPQHF.

The chain has TRBV19 and TRBJ2-7; weak D call: TRBD2 (6 bases). CDR1 and CDR2 from the germline V gene are LNHDA and SQIVND (reference sequence). V was trimmed by 8 bases and J by 9 bases, leaving 17 bases between them. This CDR3 comprises 12 residues. The CDR3 spells CASGTLVGVQYF. CDR3 coding DNA: TGTGCCAGTGGGACTTTAGTAGGGGTGCAGTACTTC.

The chain recombines TRBV10-1 with TRBJ2-3, with 10 positions matching TRBD2. The V and J ends lost 0 bases and 10 bases, in that order; junction bases with no gene match: 10. The CDR3 consists of 16 residues. CDR1 is WNHNN and CDR2 is SYGVQD in the germline V gene (reference sequence). The CDR3 spells CASSESKLAGVEAQYF. CDR3 bases: TGCGCCAGCAGTGAGTCTAAGCTAGCGGGAGTGGAGGCGCAGTATTTT.

V and J are TRBV9 and TRBJ2-3, with TRBD2 identical over 11 bases. The V gene end was trimmed by 4 bases and the J gene end by 2 bases; junction bases not matched to a gene: 3. CDR3 length: 15 residues. Germline lookup yields CDR1 SGDLS and CDR2 YYNGEE. Here the CDR3 reads CASSWTSGYTDTQYF. Written as DNA, the CDR3 is TGTGCCAGCAGCTGGACTAGCGGGTACACAGATACGCAGTATTTT.

The chain recombines TRBV7-2 with TRBJ2-7; D is possibly TRBD2 (5 bases). The ends were cut back, 3 bases at V and 0 bases at J, with 12 bases in the middle. The CDR3 loop spans 15 amino acids. CDR1 SGHTA and CDR2 FQGNSA come from the germline V gene. The chain's CDR3 is CASSFPGSFSYEQYF. The CDR3 nucleotides are TGTGCCAGCAGCTTCCCGGGAAGCTTCTCCTACGAGCAGTACTTC.

The chain couples TRBV11-1 to TRBJ2-1; 9 nucleotides align to TRBD2. The CDR3 spans 15 residues. The V gene's germline CDR1 is SGHAT and CDR2 FQDESV (reference sequence). With V trimmed by 4 bases and J by 6 bases, 7 bases remained unmatched. CDR3 bases: TGTGCCAGCAGCTCTACCGGGACTAGCTCCAATGAGCAGTTCTTC. It translates to CASSSTGTSSNEQFF.

The chain employs TRBV9 and TRBJ2-1, with D maybe TRBD1 (6 bases). The germline gives CDR1 SGDLS, CDR2 YYNGEE. Trimming removed 0 bases at V and 5 bases at J, with 12 bases between. The CDR3 is made up of 15 amino acids. The DNA for the CDR3 is TGTGCCAGCAGCGTAGGCAGGGGCGCGGACAATGAGCAGTTCTTC. It codes for CASSVGRGADNEQFF.

This clone was detected once. The rearrangement joins TRBV18 to TRBJ2-7; a possible D gene is TRBD2 (5 bases). In germline, CDR1 is KGHSH, CDR2 LQKENI. The CDR3 spans 14 residues. V lost 3 bases and J lost 2, with 11 bases in between. The DNA for the CDR3 is TGTGCCAGCTCACCGGCGGGTACTACCTACGAGCAGTACTTC. As protein: CASSPAGTTYEQYF.